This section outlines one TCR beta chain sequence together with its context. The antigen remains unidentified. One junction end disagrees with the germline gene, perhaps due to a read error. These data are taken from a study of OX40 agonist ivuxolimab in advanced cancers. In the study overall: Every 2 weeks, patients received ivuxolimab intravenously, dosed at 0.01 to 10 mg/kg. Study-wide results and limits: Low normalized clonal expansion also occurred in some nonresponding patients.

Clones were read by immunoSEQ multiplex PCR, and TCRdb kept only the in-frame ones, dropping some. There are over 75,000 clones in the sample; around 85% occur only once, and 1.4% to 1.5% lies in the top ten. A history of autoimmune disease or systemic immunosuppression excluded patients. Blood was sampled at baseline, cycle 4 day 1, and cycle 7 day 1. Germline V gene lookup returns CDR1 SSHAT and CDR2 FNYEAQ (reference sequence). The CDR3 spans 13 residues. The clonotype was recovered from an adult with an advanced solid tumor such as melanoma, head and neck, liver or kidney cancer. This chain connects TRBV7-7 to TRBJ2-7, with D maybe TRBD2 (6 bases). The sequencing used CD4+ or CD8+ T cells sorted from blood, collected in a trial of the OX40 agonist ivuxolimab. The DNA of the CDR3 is TGTGCTAGCAGCCTGGGGACGGCGGGGGAGCAGTACTTC. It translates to CASSLGTAGEQYF.